This passage covers 9 T cell receptor beta chains from one sample sequenced in a study of blood T cells in healthy people across ages. A J-beta primer mix and a sample-barcoded 5' primer were used in a second PCR of about 6 to 12 cycles. TCRdb used MiXCR to reprocess the 5' RACE reads, holding one entry per CDR3 protein. Among approximately 1.5 million distinct CDR3 sequences listed, about 32% were seen once. The specimen sequenced was blood. The receptors originated from a woman aged 25 to 39 in good health.

The chain combines TRBV13 with TRBJ1-2; unclear D gene. Germline loops: CDR1 PRHDT, CDR2 FYEKMQ (reference sequence). CDR3 length equals 19 residues. Trimming pared 2 bases from V and 0 bases from J, leaving 22 bases between. The CDR3 reads CASSLRVRDSDFTNYGYTF. Here the CDR3 DNA reads TGTGCCAGCAGCTTACGGGTTCGGGATTCAGACTTTACTAACTATGGCTACACCTTC.

The rearrangement joins TRBV15 to TRBJ2-7; a weak D match, TRBD1 (6 bases). CDR3 length: 15 residues. Per germline, CDR1 LNHNV and CDR2 YYDKDF (reference sequence). V lost 1 base and J 0 bases, leaving 10 bases between the germline ends. In DNA form, the CDR3 reads TGTGCCACCAGCAGAGGGACAGCTTCCTCCTACGAGCAGTACTTC. Amino acids: CATSRGTASSYEQYF.

This clonotype turned up a few times. This rearrangement joins TRBV29-1 to TRBJ1-5, with D possibly matching TRBD1 (6 bases). This CDR3 has 13 amino acids. The V gene's germline CDR1 is SQVTM and CDR2 ANQGSEA. The V end was cut by 4 bases, the J end by 5 bases, with 12 bases between. This CDR3 reads CSVGGRGDQPQHF. The CDR3 bases are TGCAGCGTTGGGGGGAGGGGGGATCAGCCCCAGCATTTT.

The chain recombines TRBV7-2 with TRBJ2-2; D is ambiguous. Trimming left V 4 bases short and J 3 bases short, with 9 bases between. This CDR3 has 14 amino acids. Germline loops: CDR1 SGHTA, CDR2 FQGNSA. The DNA of the CDR3 is TGTGCCAGCAGCTCTGGCGGCGACACCGGGGAGCTGTTTTTT. Protein sequence: CASSSGGDTGELFF. Complete variable domain (other parts from reference TRBV7-2 and TRBJ2-2): GAGVSQSPSNKVTEKGKDVELRCDPISGHTALYWYRQSLGQGLEFLIYFQGNSAPDKSGLPSDRFSAERTGGSVSTLTIQRTQQEDSAVYLCASSSGGDTGELFFGEGSRLTVL.

The chain joins TRBV5-1 to TRBJ2-5; 7 bases align to TRBD1. The J segment lost 11 bases and the V segment lost 0 bases, leaving 13 bases of the junction unmatched. The germline V gene encodes CDR1 SGHRS and CDR2 YFSETQ. This CDR3 spans 15 amino acids. CDR3: CASSLEGTAHNEQYF. The CDR3 region has the DNA TGCGCCAGCAGCTTGGAGGGGACAGCCCACAATGAGCAGTACTTC.

The V call is TRBV5-1, the J call TRBJ1-1, with D tentatively TRBD1 (6 bases). Per the germline V gene, CDR1 is SGHRS and CDR2 is YFSETQ. The V end was cut by 2 bases, the J end by 5 bases, with 13 bases between. The CDR3 runs to 14 residues. The CDR3 here is CASSFSRGETEAFF. The CDR3 nucleotides are TGCGCCAGCAGCTTTAGCAGGGGCGAGACTGAAGCTTTCTTT. Drawing the rest from reference TRBV5-1 and TRBJ1-1, the complete variable domain is KAGVTQTPRYLIKTRGQQVTLSCSPISGHRSVSWYQQTPGQGLQFLFEYFSETQRNKGNFPGRFSGRQFSNSRSEMNVSTLELGDSALYLCASSFSRGETEAFFGQGTRLTVV.

V gene TRBV7-9 combines with J gene TRBJ1-4, with D hard to call. This CDR3 has 12 amino acids. Between the trimmed V and J ends, which lost 6 bases and 8 bases, there was a span of 10 bases. Germline assignment: CDR1 SEHNR and CDR2 FQNEAQ (reference sequence). CDR3: CASSHQREKLFF. The CDR3 coding sequence is TGTGCCAGCAGTCATCAGCGGGAAAAACTGTTTTTT.

This chain links TRBV20-1 with TRBJ2-7; 10 nucleotides agree with TRBD2. Trimming removed 5 bases from V and 4 bases from J; junction bases left unmatched: 14. The V gene's germline CDR1 is DFQATT and CDR2 SNEGSKA (reference sequence). The CDR3 length is 16 residues. The CDR3 DNA sequence: TGCAGTGCTGGAGGGGGGCAAGCTAGCGGGAGATACGAGCAGTACTTC. Amino acid sequence: CSAGGGQASGRYEQYF.

This clonotype has a handful of counts. The chain combines TRBV16 with TRBJ1-2; 8 bases are shared with TRBD1. With 2 bases clipped from V and 8 bases from J, the junction kept 10 bases outside the gene matches. Germline CDR1 and CDR2: KGHSY and FQNENV. The CDR3 totals 15 residues. CDR3 loop: CASSQTTQGAGGYTF. The CDR3 DNA is TGTGCCAGCAGCCAAACCACGCAGGGGGCGGGCGGCTACACCTTC.